A selection of T cell receptor beta chains follows, all from one sample in a study of blood T cells in healthy people across ages. Using its own MiXCR run on the 5' RACE reads, TCRdb lists one record per CDR3 protein. The sample lists 550,000 to 750,000 distinct CDR3 sequences, under 25% occurring once. Sequencing input: blood. Every receptor here comes from a man between 65 and 80 years old in good health. Both conserved end residues are part of each CDR3. Fields, in order: V gene, J gene, clone size, D gene, CDR3 DNA, CDR3 protein. A D gene is named only where the DNA matches it firmly. A row's size may be missing; if present it is once, few, many or a size class.

TRBV3-1	TRBJ2-7	few	TRBD1	TGTGCCAGCAGTTGGACAGGGGGCGTCAACGAGCAGTACTTC	CASSWTGGVNEQYF
TRBV6-8	TRBJ1-2	once	TRBD1	TGTGCCGTTATTGGATACAGGGGCTGCGGCTACACCTTC	CAVIGYRGCGYTF
TRBV7-3	TRBJ2-3	few	TRBD2	TGTGCCAGCAGTTTTAGCGGGAGGGCCTCAGATACGCAGTATTTT	CASSFSGRASDTQYF
TRBV12-3/TRBV12-4	TRBJ1-1	-	-	TGTGCCAGCAGTTTAGACACACCGAACACTGAAGCTTTCTTT	CASSLDTPNTEAFF
TRBV13	TRBJ2-7	few	TRBD2	TGTGCCAGCAGCTTAGGGACTAGCGGTCTTACCTACGAGCAGTACTTC	CASSLGTSGLTYEQYF
TRBV10-3	TRBJ2-5	few	-	TGTGCCATCAGTGGGCTGGAAGAGACCCAGTACTTC	CAISGLEETQYF
TRBV2	TRBJ2-3	-	TRBD2	TGTGCCAGCAGTGTGGAGCAGGGAGGGACAGATACGCAGTATTTT	CASSVEQGGTDTQYF
TRBV5-1	TRBJ2-4	-	TRBD2	TGCGCCAGCAGTAGGGCGGGGGAGATCCCAAACATTCAGTACTTC	CASSRAGEIPNIQYF
TRBV18	TRBJ2-1	few	TRBD2	TGTGCCAGCTCACTGGGACTAGAGAGCCACAATGAGCAGTTCTTC	CASSLGLESHNEQFF
TRBV5-1	TRBJ2-7	-	TRBD1	TGCGCCAGCAGCGTTGACAGGGCTGGGTACGAGCAGTACTTC	CASSVDRAGYEQYF
TRBV6-4	TRBJ2-1	few	TRBD2	TGTGCCAGCAGTGACTGGGGGGGAGAGGGAAATGAGCAGTTCTTC	CASSDWGGEGNEQFF
TRBV6-5	TRBJ2-4	-	TRBD2	TGTGCCAGCAGTTACTACGGGACTAGCGGGAGAACCAAAAACATTCAGTACTTC	CASSYYGTSGRTKNIQYF
TRBV6-5	TRBJ2-7	few	-	TGTGCCAGCAGTTACAGGGACACATCCTACGAGCAGTACTTC	CASSYRDTSYEQYF
TRBV27	TRBJ2-7	few	TRBD2	TGTGCCAGCAGTTTAATGGCGGGAGTCGTAGAGTACTTC	CASSLMAGVVEYF
TRBV2	TRBJ2-3	few	-	TGTGCCAGCAGTGTACTACATCGCACAGATACGCAGTATTTT	CASSVLHRTDTQYF
TRBV18	TRBJ2-5	-	-	TGTGCCAGCTCACCACGAGTACAGAGCCAAGAGACCCAGTACTTC	CASSPRVQSQETQYF
TRBV5-5	TRBJ2-1	-	TRBD1	TGTGCCAGCAGGAAAGGGACAGGAATCTACAATGAGCAGTTCTTC	CASRKGTGIYNEQFF
TRBV7-6	TRBJ2-5	many	-	TGTGCCAGCAGCTTGCTCATCGGAGAGACCCAGTACTTC	CASSLLIGETQYF
TRBV20-1	TRBJ2-2	few	-	TGCAGTGCTAGAGTTCCGGGACTTACAAACACCGGGGAGCTGTTTTTT	CSARVPGLTNTGELFF
TRBV5-1	TRBJ2-5	few	-	TGCGCCAGCAGCTTGGCCCCTACAGGGATCCAAGAGACCCAGTACTTC	CASSLAPTGIQETQYF
TRBV7-2	TRBJ2-5	-	-	TGTGCCAGCAGCTCCCTAGCCCGGAGGGTGGAGACCCAGTACTTC	CASSSLARRVETQYF
TRBV21-1	TRBJ2-5	-	-	TGTGCCAGCAGCCCGACTAGCCAAGAGACCCAGTGCTTC	CASSPTSQETQCF
TRBV14	TRBJ1-2	few	TRBD1	TGTGCCAGCAGCCGCCCGGGACAGGGTTTTGGTGGCTACACCTTC	CASSRPGQGFGGYTF
TRBV20-1	TRBJ2-3	-	-	TGCAGTGCTAGAAAGGACAGCACAGATACGCAGTATTTT	CSARKDSTDTQYF
TRBV7-2	TRBJ1-1	-	-	TGTGCCAGCAGCTTAGCGAGCACTGAAGCTTTCTTT	CASSLASTEAFF
TRBV27	TRBJ2-6	few	TRBD1	TGTGCCAGCAGTTTAGGGACAGGTACATCTGGGGCCAACGTCCTGACTTTC	CASSLGTGTSGANVLTF
TRBV20-1	TRBJ2-1	few	TRBD2	TGCAGTGCTAGACCTAGCGGGGGCAACTCCTACAATGAGCAGTTCTTC	CSARPSGGNSYNEQFF
TRBV19	TRBJ2-5	few	TRBD1	TGTGCCAGTAGTAAGACAGGGGGTCGGGAGACCCAGTACTTC	CASSKTGGRETQYF
TRBV4-3	TRBJ2-4	-	TRBD1	TGCGCCAGCAGCTTGGGACAGGGGGGTTATGACATTCAGTACTTC	CASSLGQGGYDIQYF
TRBV28	TRBJ2-5	-	-	TGTGCCAGCAGTTTGCAAGAGACCCAGTGCTTC	CASSLQETQCF
TRBV29-1	TRBJ1-2	many	TRBD1	TGCAGCGTTGTGGACAGGGAGCATAACTATGGCTACACCTTC	CSVVDREHNYGYTF
TRBV25-1	TRBJ1-2	few	-	TGTGCCAGCAGACCGCCGGGGAGTAACTATGGCTACACCTTC	CASRPPGSNYGYTF
TRBV20-1	TRBJ1-1	-	-	TGCAGTGCTCGCGACATGAACACTGAAGCTTTCTTT	CSARDMNTEAFF
TRBV7-6	TRBJ2-6	few	-	TGTGCCAGCAGCTTCGGTGGGGCCAACGTCCTGACTTTC	CASSFGGANVLTF
TRBV6-2/TRBV6-3	TRBJ2-1	-	TRBD2	TGTGCCAGCAGTGGACTAGCGGGGGGGAAGGACAATGAGCAGTTCTTC	CASSGLAGGKDNEQFF
TRBV25-1	TRBJ1-2	few	TRBD1	TGTGCCAGCACACCGGGACAGGGGTTGGATGGCTACACCTTC	CASTPGQGLDGYTF
TRBV20-1	TRBJ2-7	-	TRBD2	TGCAGTGCTAGAGAAGGGACTAGCCACGAGCAGTACTTC	CSAREGTSHEQYF
TRBV4-1	TRBJ2-5	-	-	TGCGCCAGCAGCCATTTTGGGGAGGAGACCCAGCACTTC	CASSHFGEETQHF
TRBV29-1	TRBJ2-5	few	-	TGCAGCGCCGGGGGAGGCGGAGAGACCCAGTACTTC	CSAGGGGETQYF
TRBV7-2	TRBJ2-5	few	TRBD2	TGTGCCAGCAGCCCCCGGACTAGTTCGGAGGAGCAGTACTTC	CASSPRTSSEEQYF
TRBV7-9	TRBJ2-7	few	-	TGTGCCAGCAGGCCTAGCGACTACGAGCAGTACTTC	CASRPSDYEQYF
TRBV5-6	TRBJ1-3	few	TRBD1	TGTGCCAGCAGCGCGGGACAGAACGGAAACACCATATATTTT	CASSAGQNGNTIYF
TRBV12-3/TRBV12-4	TRBJ2-7	-	TRBD2	TGTGCCAGCAGTGACCCCCGGACTAGCGGAACCTACGAGCAGTACTTC	CASSDPRTSGTYEQYF
TRBV15	TRBJ2-7	-	TRBD2	TGTGCCACCAGCAGAGGTCTAGCGGGAGACTACGAGCAGTACTTC	CATSRGLAGDYEQYF
TRBV18	TRBJ2-7	-	-	TGTGCCAGCTCACCAGCGGGCGGAATTTACGAGCAGTACTTC	CASSPAGGIYEQYF
TRBV20-1	TRBJ2-7	few	-	TGCAGTGCTAGCCCAGGGACCCCCTACGAGCAGTACTTC	CSASPGTPYEQYF
TRBV7-9	TRBJ2-3	-	-	TGTGCCAGCAGCTTAAATAGCGGAAGGATCGATACGCAGTATTTT	CASSLNSGRIDTQYF
TRBV28	TRBJ1-5	few	-	TGTGCCAGCAGTTTTAGGCTCGGGAACAATCAGCCCCAGCATTTT	CASSFRLGNNQPQHF
TRBV12-3/TRBV12-4	TRBJ2-5	many	-	TGTGCCAGCACCATGGGTGAGACCCAGTACTTC	CASTMGETQYF
TRBV13	TRBJ2-1	-	TRBD2	TGTGCCAGCAGCTTAGGGCCCTCAGCGGGAGTGTCGCATAATGAGCAGTTCTTC	CASSLGPSAGVSHNEQFF
TRBV11-3	TRBJ2-1	few	TRBD1	TGTGCCAGCAGCTGGGACAGGAAAGACAATGAGCAGTTCTTC	CASSWDRKDNEQFF
TRBV7-8	TRBJ2-2	few	-	TGTGCCAGCAACCCTGGCCTGGGAAGCACCGGGGAGCTGTTTTTT	CASNPGLGSTGELFF
TRBV6-2/TRBV6-3	TRBJ2-7	-	TRBD1	TGTGCCAGCAGTTACTCGACGCAGGGGGCCTACGAGCAGTACTTC	CASSYSTQGAYEQYF
TRBV2	TRBJ2-7	-	TRBD1	TGTGCCAGCAATGCAGGGGGCTACGAGCAGTACTTC	CASNAGGYEQYF
TRBV20-1	TRBJ2-1	-	TRBD2	TGCAGTGCCTCAAGCGGGAAAGGATCCTACAATGAGCAGTTCTTC	CSASSGKGSYNEQFF
TRBV6-5	TRBJ2-1	-	-	TGTGCCAGCAGTTACTCGGGGGCTACCTACAATGAGCAGTTCTTC	CASSYSGATYNEQFF